These 21 T cell receptor beta chains were sequenced from one sample in a study of blood T cell repertoires in COVID-19. Sequencing was performed with immunoSEQ multiplex PCR; in TCRdb, only in-frame clones are kept and a portion is missing. The data contain 70,000 to 90,000 clones, around 79% of them singletons. Input material: peripheral blood. The receptor source for this set is a human donor in a cohort sampled during active COVID-19.

The chain joins TRBV5-6 to TRBJ2-1; 7 nucleotides align to TRBD2. The CDR3 spans 13 residues. V lost 4 bases and J lost 6; bases outside the gene matches: 4. Per the germline V gene, CDR1 is SGHDT and CDR2 is YYEEEE. The CDR3 DNA follows: TGTGCCAGCAGCCGGCGGGAGCGCAATGAGCAGTTCTTC. Encoded protein: CASSRRERNEQFF.

V and J are TRBV5-1 and TRBJ2-7; no clear D gene. The germline gives CDR1 SGHRS, CDR2 YFSETQ. The length of the CDR3 is 15 residues. The ends were cut back, 0 bases at V and 0 bases at J, with 10 bases in the middle. CDR3 residues: CASSLVRKSSYEQYF. In nucleotides, the CDR3 is TGCGCCAGCAGCTTGGTCAGGAAGAGCTCCTACGAGCAGTACTTC. Variable domain in full (rest from reference TRBV5-1 and TRBJ2-7): KAGVTQTPRYLIKTRGQQVTLSCSPISGHRSVSWYQQTPGQGLQFLFEYFSETQRNKGNFPGRFSGRQFSNSRSEMNVSTLELGDSALYLCASSLVRKSSYEQYFGPGTRLTVT.

The CDR3 DNA follows: TGTGCCTGGAGTGTCCTTACCGGGGGTGGTCTGTTTTTT. Amino acids: CAWSVLTGGGLFF. The chain employs TRBV30 and TRBJ1-4; maybe TRBD1 (5 bases). Trimming pared 0 bases from V and 14 bases from J, leaving 16 bases between. From germline, CDR1 is GTSNPN and CDR2 SVGIG (reference sequence). The CDR3 contains 13 residues.

V and J are TRBV10-2 and TRBJ2-3; a weak D match, TRBD2 (5 bases). This CDR3 is built from 12 residues. From germline, CDR1 is WSHSY and CDR2 SAAADI. The germline V and J ends were trimmed by 8 bases and 2 bases, with 8 bases remaining between them. CDR3 nucleotide sequence: TGCGCCAGCTCGGGGTACACAGATACGCAGTATTTT. This encodes CASSGYTDTQYF.

The chain employs TRBV13 and TRBJ2-3; 9 positions match TRBD2. CDR1 is PRHDT and CDR2 is FYEKMQ in the germline V gene (reference sequence). With 3 bases clipped from V and 2 bases from J, the junction kept 6 bases outside the gene matches. The CDR3 is 16 residues long. The DNA of the CDR3 is TGTGCCAGCAGCTTGGAGCGGGAGGTCCTCACAGATACGCAGTATTTT. It encodes CASSLEREVLTDTQYF.

The chain uses TRBV18 and TRBJ1-4; maybe TRBD1 (5 bases). Per the germline V gene, CDR1 is KGHSH and CDR2 is LQKENI. The CDR3 runs to 14 residues. V was shortened by 2 bases and J by 4 bases, with 8 bases between the two germline ends. The chain's CDR3 is CASSPKGDNEKLFF. The DNA of the CDR3 is TGTGCCAGCTCACCAAAAGGGGATAATGAAAAACTGTTTTTT.

The chain uses TRBV7-2 and TRBJ2-2; TRBD1 aligns across 8 bases. Germline CDR1 and CDR2: SGHTA and FQGNSA. Trimming at V came to 7 bases and at J to 5 bases, leaving 9 bases not matched to a gene. This CDR3 has 15 amino acids. The CDR3 loop is CASKHDRGGTGELFF. The CDR3 DNA reads as TGTGCCAGCAAACATGACAGGGGAGGAACCGGGGAGCTGTTTTTT.

This chain links TRBV6-6 with TRBJ1-4, with TRBD1 matching over 7 bases. The CDR3 length is 16 residues. The germline V gene encodes CDR1 MNHNY and CDR2 SVGAGI (reference sequence). V shed 6 bases and J 8 bases; nucleotides not matched to a gene: 15. The CDR3 loop reads CASRPRDSNEWEKLFF. The DNA of the CDR3 is TGTGCCAGCAGGCCGCGGGACAGTAATGAATGGGAAAAACTGTTTTTT.

This rearrangement joins TRBV5-4 to TRBJ1-2, with 9 bases fitting TRBD1. V shed 3 bases and J 3 bases; nucleotides not matched to a gene: 3. This CDR3 spans 14 amino acids. The germline V gene has CDR1 SGHNT and CDR2 YYREEE (reference sequence). In nucleotides, the CDR3 is TGTGCCAGCAGCTCCCGGGACAGGGACTATGGCTACACCTTC. It translates to CASSSRDRDYGYTF.

This clone was detected a few times. This rearrangement joins TRBV11-3 to TRBJ1-1, with a possible D match to TRBD1 (6 bases). The CDR3 sequence is 13 residues long. The V gene's germline CDR1 is SGHNT and CDR2 YENEEA. V shed 5 bases and J shed 5 bases, with 12 bases lying between them. This chain's CDR3 is CASSDRDITEAFF. As DNA, the CDR3 is TGTGCCAGCAGCGACCGGGACATAACTGAAGCTTTCTTT.

The chain has TRBV19 and TRBJ1-4; TRBD1 aligns across 11 bases. Per germline, CDR1 LNHDA and CDR2 SQIVND (reference sequence). V lost 4 bases, J lost 7 bases, and 5 bases stayed unmatched. This CDR3 is built from 15 residues. Here the CDR3 DNA reads TGTGCCAGTAGTACCGGACAGGGGGCGGGTGAAAAACTGTTTTTT. Translation gives CASSTGQGAGEKLFF.

The V gene is TRBV6-5, the J gene TRBJ2-3; 9 bases are a match to TRBD2. J gave up 5 bases and V 0 bases, and 6 bases lay outside the gene matches. Germline V gene sequence: CDR1 MNHEY, CDR2 SVGAGI. The CDR3 is 16 residues long. Here the CDR3 reads CASSYSSLAGLDTQYF. CDR3 nucleotide sequence: TGTGCCAGCAGTTACTCGAGTCTAGCGGGGCTAGATACGCAGTATTTT.

The genes are TRBV18 and TRBJ2-2; maybe TRBD1 (5 bases). This CDR3 contains 13 residues. V lost 3 bases, J lost 4 bases, and 6 bases lay in between. CDR1 KGHSH and CDR2 LQKENI come from the germline V gene. DNA for the CDR3: TGTGCCAGCTCACCCAGGGCCACCGGGGAGCTGTTTTTT. It encodes CASSPRATGELFF.

V gene TRBV2 combines with J gene TRBJ1-1; D unresolved. The length of the CDR3 is 13 residues. Trimming pared 4 bases from V and 0 bases from J, leaving 6 bases between. Germline V gene lookup returns CDR1 SNHLY and CDR2 FYNNEI. The CDR3 DNA follows: TGTGCCAGCAGTGGTGGCATGAACACTGAAGCTTTCTTT. This encodes CASSGGMNTEAFF.

This chain uses TRBV9 with TRBJ2-5; 15 bases agree with TRBD2. CDR3 length: 16 residues. Trimming cost V 4 bases and J 4 bases; bases outside gene matches: 5. The germline V gene encodes CDR1 SGDLS and CDR2 YYNGEE. CDR3 sequence reads: CASSPPGLAGGETQYF. CDR3 in DNA: TGTGCCAGCAGCCCCCCGGGACTAGCGGGAGGAGAGACCCAGTACTTC. Full variable domain (missing parts from reference TRBV9 and TRBJ2-5): DSGVTQTPKHLITATGQRVTLRCSPRSGDLSVYWYQQSLDQGLQFLIQYYNGEERAKGNILERFSAQQFPDLHSELNLSSLELGDSALYFCASSPPGLAGGETQYFGPGTRLLVL.

This sequence joins TRBV11-2 and TRBJ2-2; 15 nucleotides match TRBD2. This CDR3 is built from 17 residues. The germline gives CDR1 SGHAT, CDR2 FQNNGV. Germline trimming cut 5 bases from V and 7 bases from J; bases unmatched to any gene: 8. In nucleotides, the CDR3 is TGTGCCAGCAGCCTCCGGACTAGCGGGGGGGCCGGCGGGGAGCTGTTTTTT. Translation gives CASSLRTSGGAGGELFF.

The chain recombines TRBV13 with TRBJ2-5; 7 nucleotides match TRBD2. This CDR3 comprises 14 residues. Per the germline V gene, CDR1 is PRHDT and CDR2 is FYEKMQ (reference sequence). The V segment lost 4 bases and the J segment 2 bases; nucleotides outside the gene matches: 4. The CDR3: CASSSSGAQETQYF. CDR3 sequence (DNA): TGTGCCAGCAGCTCTAGCGGCGCACAAGAGACCCAGTACTTC.

V is TRBV5-1 and J is TRBJ2-4, with TRBD1 identical over 7 bases. CDR1 is SGHRS, CDR2 YFSETQ, per germline. The V and J ends lost 4 bases and 10 bases, in that order; junction bases with no gene match: 8. This CDR3 is 13 amino acids long. The CDR3 reads CASSITGTAIQYF. CDR3 bases: TGCGCCAGCAGCATCACCGGGACAGCTATTCAGTACTTC.

The rearrangement uses TRBV5-4 and TRBJ2-3; 7 nucleotides align to TRBD2. J was trimmed by 1 base and V by 3 bases; bases with no gene match: 2. The germline V gene encodes CDR1 SGHNT and CDR2 YYREEE (reference sequence). This CDR3 spans 14 amino acids. The CDR3 loop is CASSWDYRTDTQYF. The CDR3, as DNA: TGTGCCAGCAGCTGGGACTACCGCACAGATACGCAGTATTTT.

The rearrangement links TRBV14 to TRBJ2-3; TRBD2 aligns across 9 bases. In germline, CDR1 is SGHDN, CDR2 FVKESK. The CDR3 sequence is 15 residues long. V lost 3 bases, J lost 4 bases, and 5 bases stayed unmatched. CDR3 protein: CASSHIIAGADTQYF. CDR3 sequence (DNA): TGTGCCAGCAGCCATATCATAGCGGGAGCAGATACGCAGTATTTT.

This clone has a handful of counts. The V call is TRBV2, the J call TRBJ1-6, with 7 nucleotides matching TRBD1. The V gene end was trimmed by 6 bases and the J gene end by 4 bases; junction bases not matched to a gene: 9. Per germline, CDR1 SNHLY and CDR2 FYNNEI. The CDR3 is made up of 16 amino acids. The CDR3 DNA sequence: TGTGCCAGCAGGGAGACAGGGAACCTTTATAATTCACCCCTCCACTTT. This gives the protein CASRETGNLYNSPLHF.